This T cell receptor beta chain was recorded in a study of control samples from healthy donors and cancer patients. Clones were sequenced by immunoSEQ multiplex PCR, and TCRdb holds only the in-frame ones, with some missing. The data show under 300,000 clones, with about four fifths seen just once and less than 15% held by the top ten. The sample holds a few counts of this clone. Sequences were obtained from PBMCs. This receptor was taken from a woman aged 60-75 years with lung cancer.

The CDR3 protein is CASSARGLGSYNSPLHF. The CDR3, as DNA: TGTGCCAGCAGCGCGAGGGGGTTGGGCTCCTATAATTCACCCCTCCACTTT. The chain is built from TRBV11-2 and TRBJ1-6; D is possibly TRBD1 (6 bases). V lost 5 bases, J lost 0 bases, and 14 bases lay in between. CDR3 length: 17 amino acids. Germline CDR1 is SGHAT and CDR2 is FQNNGV.